The 6 T cell receptor beta chains below were found in one sample sequenced in a study of Ad26.COV2.S vaccination and SARS-CoV-2 variants. As for treatment: roughly 18 received Ad26.COV2.S at low or high dose, single or two shots; several received placebo; per-sample allocation not given. Specimens were obtained on day 63 following the first vaccine or placebo injection. Clones were sequenced by immunoSEQ multiplex PCR, and TCRdb holds only the in-frame ones, with some missing. Here the sample spans 350,000 to 450,000 clones, roughly 87% being singletons. The sequencing used peripheral blood, collected in a trial of Ad26.COV2.S vaccine versus placebo. The receptors derive from a person between 18 and 65 years old who received the Ad26.COV2.S COVID-19 vaccine or a placebo.

The chain has TRBV9 and TRBJ2-7; D assignment may be TRBD1 or TRBD2 (5 bases each). Germline V gene data show CDR1 as SGDLS and CDR2 as YYNGEE. The CDR3 length is 15 residues. The V end lost 4 bases, the J end lost 2 bases, and 16 bases lay between the germline ends. CDR3 nucleotides: TGTGCCAGCAGCCCACACTCGGGACGGCCCTACGAGCAGTACTTC. It is translated as CASSPHSGRPYEQYF.

The chain employs TRBV9 and TRBJ2-1, with TRBD2 matching over 14 bases. V shed 3 bases and J 0 bases; nucleotides not matched to a gene: 8. The CDR3 extends over 19 amino acids. Germline V lookup: CDR1 SGDLS, CDR2 YYNGEE. The CDR3 region has the DNA TGTGCCAGCAGCGCACGGACTAGCGGGGGGTTACACTCCTACAATGAGCAGTTCTTC. Amino acid sequence: CASSARTSGGLHSYNEQFF.

The chain uses TRBV7-9 and TRBJ1-4; no clear D gene. The V gene lost 1 base and the J gene lost 7 bases, with 7 bases spanning the gap. Germline V gene sequence: CDR1 SEHNR, CDR2 FQNEAQ (reference sequence). The CDR3 is 13 residues long. The CDR3 loop is CASSLGLGEKLFF. The CDR3 DNA follows: TGTGCCAGCAGCTTAGGGCTGGGTGAAAAACTGTTTTTT. Full variable domain (rest looked up from reference TRBV7-9 and TRBJ1-4): DTGVSQNPRHKITKRGQNVTFRCDPISEHNRLYWYRQTLGQGPEFLTYFQNEAQLEKSRLLSDRFSAERPKGSFSTLEIQRTEQGDSAMYLCASSLGLGEKLFFGSGTQLSVL.

DNA for the CDR3: TGTGCCATCACACAGGGAACAGGAGATACGCAGTATTTT. This sequence encodes CAITQGTGDTQYF. The V gene is TRBV10-3, the J gene TRBJ2-3, with TRBD1 as a possible D gene (6 bases). CDR3 length equals 13 residues. Germline V CDR1 and CDR2: ENHRY, SYGVKD. The V end was cut by 7 bases, the J end by 5 bases, with 13 bases between.

The J gene is TRBJ2-4, the V gene TRBV4-3, with a tentative D call TRBD1 (5 bases). The CDR3 extends over 17 amino acids. Between the trimmed V and J ends, which lost 0 bases and 0 bases, there was a span of 12 bases. Germline V gene sequence: CDR1 LGHNA, CDR2 YSLEER. CDR3: CASSQDKQGLAKNIQYF. The CDR3, as DNA: TGCGCCAGCAGCCAAGATAAGCAGGGCTTAGCCAAAAACATTCAGTACTTC.

The chain recombines TRBV7-2 with TRBJ1-1, with a tentative D call TRBD1 (5 bases). V was clipped by 2 bases and J by 1 base, with 11 bases between them. This CDR3 is 15 amino acids long. The germline CDR1 and CDR2 sequences are SGHTA and FQGNSA. The chain's CDR3 is CASSLNRRANTEAFF. The CDR3 DNA reads as TGTGCCAGCAGCTTAAACAGGAGGGCGAACACTGAAGCTTTCTTT.